These T cell receptor beta chains were read from a single sample in a study of shared clonotypes between healthy human individuals. Profiled with immunoSEQ multiplex PCR; TCRdb holds only in-frame clones, not every one. The data show 800,000 to 1,200,000 clones, about 80% seen once. Material: memory CD4+ T cells from PBMCs. These receptors all stem from a man between 18 and 29 years old in good health. Some clones in this sample may be carry-over from other donors' samples. Each CDR3 is given with its conserved first and last residue. D genes are given only for firm matches. Clone size is stated in some rows and not others, as once, few, many or a class when expanded.

>TRBV7-9|TRBJ2-4|14|few|.
CASSPSEGRNIQYF
TGTGCCAGCAGCCCGTCAGAGGGGCGGAACATTCAGTACTTC
>TRBV2|TRBJ2-7|14|.|TRBD1
CASSIVAGGREQYF
TGTGCCAGCAGTATCGTGGCAGGGGGCCGGGAGCAGTACTTC
>TRBV4-3|TRBJ1-2|14|.|TRBD1
CASSQERDSYGYTF
TGCGCCAGCAGCCAGGAACGGGACAGCTATGGCTACACCTTC
>TRBV19|TRBJ1-2|13|.|.
CASARGVGYGYTF
TGTGCCAGTGCACGAGGGGTTGGCTATGGCTACACCTTC
>TRBV15|TRBJ2-6|16|.|.
CATSRGGRTGANVLTF
TGTGCCACCAGCAGAGGAGGGAGAACTGGGGCCAACGTCCTGACTTTC
>TRBV13|TRBJ2-7|14|.|TRBD1
CASSPPDRGGEQYF
TGTGCCAGCAGCCCCCCGGACAGGGGCGGCGAGCAGTACTTC
>TRBV29-1|TRBJ2-5|13|.|.
CSVEESGKETQYF
TGCAGCGTTGAAGAAAGTGGAAAAGAGACCCAGTACTTC
>TRBV6-5|TRBJ1-3|13|.|.
CASSLVPGNTIYF
TGTGCCAGCAGCCTCGTTCCTGGAAACACCATATATTTT
>TRBV7-9|TRBJ1-3|14|.|.
CASSPGTPGNTIYF
TGTGCCAGCAGTCCCGGGACGCCTGGAAACACCATATATTTT
>TRBV19|TRBJ2-6|15|.|.
CASMEGQLGANVLTF
TGTGCCAGTATGGAAGGGCAGCTCGGGGCCAACGTCCTGACTTTC
>TRBV5-1|TRBJ2-7|13|.|.
CASTGTSSYEQYF
TGCGCCAGCACCGGGACCTCCTCCTACGAGCAGTACTTC
>TRBV5-1|TRBJ1-3|17|.|.
CASSLEGRDNSGNTIYF
TGCGCCAGCAGCTTGGAGGGCAGAGATAACTCTGGAAACACCATATATTTT
>TRBV6-6|TRBJ1-5|15|.|TRBD1
CASSAQGSGYQPQHF
TGTGCCAGCAGTGCACAGGGGAGCGGTTATCAGCCCCAGCATTTT
>TRBV6-4|TRBJ2-1|12|.|.
CASSDGPNEQFF
TGTGCCAGCAGTGACGGGCCCAATGAGCAGTTCTTC
>TRBV2|TRBJ2-7|12|.|.
CASTSDGYEQYF
TGTGCCAGCACCTCGGACGGCTACGAGCAGTACTTC
>TRBV25-1|TRBJ2-4|13|.|.
CASSPASINIQYF
TGTGCCAGCAGTCCTGCGAGTATCAACATTCAGTACTTC
>TRBV29-1|TRBJ2-7|13|.|TRBD2
CSVEQGGREVRYF
TGCAGCGTTGAACAGGGTGGGCGGGAGGTTCGGTACTTC
>TRBV7-2|TRBJ1-1|15|.|.
CASSLEGSSRPEAFF
TGTGCCAGCAGCTTAGAGGGGAGCAGTCGTCCTGAAGCTTTCTTT
>TRBV19|TRBJ1-2|14|.|.
CASSMGPEIYGYTF
TGTGCCAGTAGTATGGGTCCAGAGATCTATGGCTACACCTTC
>TRBV6-6|TRBJ2-3|16|few|TRBD1
CASSYLGTASTDTQYF
TGTGCCAGCAGTTACCTTGGGACAGCCAGCACAGATACGCAGTATTTT
>TRBV11-2|TRBJ2-1|18|.|.
CASSGRDSRESSYNEQFF
TGTGCCAGCAGCGGTCGGGACTCCCGGGAAAGCTCCTACAATGAGCAGTTCTTC
>TRBV2|TRBJ1-1|13|.|.
CASSAVFSLPAFF
TGTGCCAGCAGTGCCGTATTTTCCCTGCCCGCTTTCTTT
>TRBV6-5|TRBJ1-1|13|.|.
CASSQGTGASAFF
TGTGCCAGCAGTCAAGGGACGGGGGCGTCGGCTTTCTTT
>TRBV19|TRBJ1-1|14|.|.
CASSWTEGNTEAFF
TGTGCCAGTAGTTGGACAGAGGGGAACACTGAAGCTTTCTTT
>TRBV15|TRBJ1-4|16|.|TRBD1
CATSRDPGQYHEKLFF
TGTGCCACCAGCAGAGATCCGGGACAGTATCATGAAAAACTGTTTTTT
>TRBV6-6|TRBJ2-6|16|.|.
CASTPARGTGANVLTF
TGTGCCAGCACCCCGGCTAGGGGGACCGGGGCCAACGTCCTGACTTTC
>TRBV18|TRBJ1-1|13|.|.
CASSPGENTEAFF
TGTGCCAGCTCACCGGGTGAGAACACTGAAGCTTTCTTT
>TRBV5-4|TRBJ2-1|16|.|.
CASSLGAGSSYNEQFF
TGTGCCAGCAGCTTGGGGGCAGGGAGCTCCTACAATGAGCAGTTCTTC
>TRBV6-6|TRBJ2-5|15|.|.
CASSSQGGDQETQYF
TGTGCCAGCAGTTCACAGGGTGGGGACCAAGAGACCCAGTACTTC
>TRBV5-1|TRBJ2-4|17|.|.
CASSYSTGVSSKNIQYF
TGCGCCAGCAGCTACTCTACGGGAGTGTCGTCCAAAAACATTCAGTACTTC
>TRBV7-8|TRBJ2-3|15|once|.
CASSLGVRLADTQYF
TGTGCCAGCAGCTTGGGGGTGAGGTTGGCAGATACGCAGTATTTT
>TRBV5-6|TRBJ2-7|15|.|.
CASSALLVSSYEQYF
TGTGCCAGCAGCGCCCTGCTGGTTAGCTCCTACGAGCAGTACTTC
>TRBV28|TRBJ2-3|14|.|.
CASSLPAGTDTQYF
TGTGCCAGCAGCCTTCCGGCCGGAACAGATACGCAGTATTTT
>TRBV4-1|TRBJ2-1|17|few|TRBD2
CASSQSVGLAGVNEQFF
TGCGCCAGCAGCCAATCCGTGGGACTAGCGGGAGTCAATGAGCAGTTCTTC
>TRBV6-5|TRBJ2-3|15|.|.
CATARDPSVPDTQYF
TGTGCCACCGCAAGGGACCCGTCTGTCCCCGATACGCAGTATTTT
>TRBV7-2|TRBJ2-7|14|.|TRBD1
CASSSGQGFPEQYF
TGTGCCAGCAGCTCCGGACAGGGTTTCCCCGAGCAGTACTTC
>TRBV30|TRBJ2-2|12|.|TRBD2
CASSGSTGELFF
TGTGCCTCTAGCGGGAGCACCGGGGAGCTGTTTTTT
>TRBV5-6|TRBJ2-1|15|.|.
CASSTKPGADNEQFF
TGTGCCAGCAGCACCAAGCCGGGGGCGGACAATGAGCAGTTCTTC
>TRBV11-3|TRBJ2-7|13|.|.
CASSLGQFLEQYF
TGTGCCAGCAGCTTAGGCCAATTCCTCGAGCAGTACTTC
>TRBV28|TRBJ2-3|14|.|.
CASSLAPLGDTQYF
TGTGCCAGCAGTCTGGCCCCTCTTGGGGATACGCAGTATTTT
>TRBV4-3|TRBJ2-2|18|once|.
CASSQEVKGGRNTGELFF
TGCGCCAGCAGCCAAGAGGTGAAGGGGGGGAGGAACACCGGGGAGCTGTTTTTT
>TRBV5-1|TRBJ2-1|16|.|TRBD2
CASSPRTSGSYNEQFF
TGCGCCAGCAGCCCCCGGACTAGCGGTTCTTACAATGAGCAGTTCTTC
>TRBV28|TRBJ1-5|19|.|TRBD1
CASSLLGGWGQEGNQPQHF
TGTGCCAGCAGTCTGTTAGGGGGCTGGGGTCAAGAAGGCAATCAGCCCCAGCATTTT
>TRBV19|TRBJ2-5|17|.|TRBD1
CASSRGTNRGIGETQYF
TGTGCCAGTAGTCGGGGCACCAACAGGGGCATCGGGGAGACCCAGTACTTC
>TRBV4-1|TRBJ2-7|15|.|.
CASSQAPSVDYEQYF
TGCGCCAGCAGCCAAGCCCCTAGCGTGGACTACGAGCAGTACTTC
>TRBV11-2|TRBJ2-5|17|few|TRBD2
CASSVGLARTPQETQYF
TGTGCCAGCAGCGTGGGACTAGCGCGAACGCCTCAAGAGACCCAGTACTTC
>TRBV19|TRBJ1-1|14|many|.
CASSRSTGIAEAFF
TGTGCCAGTAGTCGATCCACAGGGATCGCTGAAGCTTTCTTT